This T cell receptor beta chain stems from a study of blood T cell repertoires in COVID-19. Study at large: From T cells, B-cell-depleted T cells, or PBMCs came the material, which was cDNA or gDNA.

Source study methods: Cell counts per sample came from amplifying reference gene primers. The table came from immunoSEQ multiplex PCR; TCRdb's copy has only in-frame clones and leaves some out. The V and J calls and clone size come from that table; D and trimming were worked out from the DNA. The sample yields approximately 300,000 clones, roughly 90% seen once. V shed 3 bases and J 6 bases; nucleotides not matched to a gene: 9. Looked up from germline, CDR1 is SGDLS and CDR2 is YYNGEE. CDR3 length equals 14 residues. This sequence was found in a woman under 40 who had been exposed to COVID-19. This rearrangement joins TRBV9 to TRBJ2-7, with 7 positions matching TRBD2. The sample taken for sequencing was PBMCs or T cells enriched from blood (not recorded which). Written as DNA, the CDR3 is TGTGCCAGCAGCGCCCCCTCACCGGGGGGCGAGCAGTACTTC. Protein: CASSAPSPGGEQYF. Full variable domain (missing parts from reference TRBV9 and TRBJ2-7): DSGVTQTPKHLITATGQRVTLRCSPRSGDLSVYWYQQSLDQGLQFLIQYYNGEERAKGNILERFSAQQFPDLHSELNLSSLELGDSALYFCASSAPSPGGEQYFGPGTRLTVT.